This TCR beta chain comes out of a study of shared clonotypes between healthy human individuals. Researchers divided each subset's genomic DNA evenly across several immunoSEQ plates. As originally analysed: Without quality scores, immunoSEQ junctional reads could not be filtered like full-length reads. Generated by immunoSEQ multiplex PCR, the TCRdb table keeps only in-frame clones and is missing some. D and trimming were read from the DNA, whereas the V and J calls and clone size are those reported in that table. The sample records millions of clones, approximately 95% being singletons. Positively selected for CCR7, the CD45RO-negative cells used as naive CD8 cells excluded terminally differentiated effector memory CD45RA+ cells. Findings and limits, study-wide: The represented genetic and exposure-history diversity was limited by the small number of donors. Memory subsets had estimated richness that was generally smaller than that of naive subsets.

V dropped 2 bases and J dropped 2 bases, with 6 bases sitting between them. The CDR3 runs 13 residues. Germline CDR1 and CDR2: SGDLS and YYNGEE. Turning to this clone: Antigen unknown. Other DNA sequences in the same sample also yield this CDR3.

This sequence originates from a man between 18 and 29 years old in good health. Sequenced material: naive CD8+ T cells sorted from blood. The V and J genes are TRBV9 and TRBJ2-3, with no clear D. The DNA for the CDR3 is TGTGCCAGCAGCGTCGGTATCACAGATACGCAGTATTTT. Its translation: CASSVGITDTQYF.